Each of the 12 T cell receptor beta chains below was sequenced from the same sample in a study of cytomegalovirus exposure and HLA in healthy donors. Measured with immunoSEQ multiplex PCR; TCRdb has only the in-frame clones, and not every one. Among 95,000 to 150,000 clones, around 94% were seen once, and the ten largest hold roughly 1.2%. The sequenced sample consisted of PBMCs. The source is a woman younger than 35 in good health and CMV-seronegative.

V usage is TRBV15 and J usage is TRBJ2-5; D may be TRBD2 (6 bases). The CDR3 loop spans 15 amino acids. Germline V gene data show CDR1 as LNHNV and CDR2 as YYDKDF (reference sequence). V was trimmed by 5 bases and J by 2 bases, leaving 15 bases between them. This CDR3 is CATSGVGGVQETQYF. CDR3 DNA: TGTGCCACCAGCGGAGTTGGAGGGGTTCAAGAGACCCAGTACTTC.

CDR3 loop: CASSPTRDSAEKLFF. For the CDR3, the DNA is TGTGCCAGCAGCCCCACCCGCGATTCCGCTGAAAAACTGTTTTTT. The rearrangement joins TRBV11-2 to TRBJ1-4; D is ambiguous. The germline V gene encodes CDR1 SGHAT and CDR2 FQNNGV. V dropped 5 bases and J dropped 7 bases, with 17 bases sitting between them. The CDR3 has 15 amino acids.

The chain has TRBV5-1 and TRBJ2-1; TRBD1 is a possible D gene (6 bases). The CDR3 runs to 13 residues. CDR1 is SGHRS, CDR2 YFSETQ, per germline. Trimming removed 4 bases from V and 7 bases from J, with 12 bases in between. The CDR3 protein is CASSVYRDNEQFF. DNA for the CDR3: TGCGCCAGCAGCGTATACAGGGATAATGAGCAGTTCTTC.

V usage is TRBV5-1 and J usage is TRBJ1-1, with TRBD1 matching over 10 bases. V shed 4 bases and J 6 bases; nucleotides not matched to a gene: 12. CDR1 and CDR2 (germline): SGHRS, YFSETQ. The CDR3 totals 16 residues. CDR3: CASSAVDGQGGSEAFF. The CDR3 bases are TGCGCCAGCAGCGCGGTCGACGGACAGGGGGGCTCTGAAGCTTTCTTT.

The chain couples TRBV6-5 to TRBJ2-7, with 7 bases identical to TRBD2. J gave up 6 bases and V 6 bases, and 11 bases lay outside the gene matches. Germline V CDR1 and CDR2: MNHEY, SVGAGI. The CDR3 length is 14 residues. CDR3 in amino acids: CASRTGTTTSEQYF. The CDR3 region has the DNA TGTGCCAGCAGGACCGGGACTACCACCTCCGAGCAGTACTTC.

The V and J genes are TRBV6-1 and TRBJ1-2, with D possibly matching TRBD1 (6 bases). V gave up 2 bases and J gave up 1 base, with 17 bases separating them. This CDR3 has 17 residues. Germline assignment: CDR1 MNHNS and CDR2 SASEGT. The CDR3: CASSELGQKRYNYGYTF. The DNA for the CDR3 is TGTGCCAGCAGTGAACTCGGACAGAAACGTTATAACTATGGCTACACCTTC.

The CDR3 nucleotides read TGCGCCAGCAGCTTGGGCGGGGCTCGGGTCACTGAAGCTTTCTTT. Residues: CASSLGGARVTEAFF. This chain connects TRBV5-1 to TRBJ1-1; weak D call: TRBD1 (5 bases). CDR3 length equals 15 residues. Trimming stripped 0 bases from V and 4 bases from J, with 13 bases between. Germline CDR1 reads SGHRS; CDR2 reads YFSETQ.

V gene TRBV2 combines with J gene TRBJ1-5; D is perhaps TRBD1 (5 bases). CDR1 SNHLY and CDR2 FYNNEI come from the germline V gene. V was shortened by 5 bases and J by 5 bases, with 10 bases between the two germline ends. The CDR3 runs 13 residues. The CDR3 bases are TGTGCCAGCAGTTACGGGGGTCATCAGCCCCAGCATTTT. Translation: CASSYGGHQPQHF.

The chain joins TRBV27 to TRBJ1-2; a weak D match, TRBD1 (5 bases). V gave up 3 bases and J gave up 6 bases, with 11 bases separating them. Germline-derived CDR1 and CDR2 are MNHEY and SMNVEV (reference sequence). The CDR3 spans 13 residues. CDR3 nucleotides: TGTGCCAGCAGTTTGGAGGGGTCCCATGGCTACACCTTC. It yields the protein CASSLEGSHGYTF.

The V gene is TRBV11-2, the J gene TRBJ1-4; D might be TRBD1 (5 bases). Per germline, CDR1 SGHAT and CDR2 FQNNGV. The germline V and J ends were trimmed by 1 base and 7 bases, with 10 bases remaining between them. CDR3 length equals 14 residues. CDR3 sequence reads: CASSLGQGGEKLFF. CDR3 DNA: TGTGCCAGCAGCTTAGGCCAGGGAGGTGAAAAACTGTTTTTT.

This chain connects TRBV5-4 to TRBJ2-5; 9 bases map to TRBD1. The V gene's germline CDR1 is SGHNT and CDR2 YYREEE (reference sequence). CDR3 length equals 15 residues. The J segment lost 1 base and the V segment lost 2 bases, leaving 3 bases of the junction unmatched. CDR3: CASSLTTGGQETQYF. The CDR3 DNA sequence: TGTGCCAGCAGCTTAACGACAGGGGGCCAAGAGACCCAGTACTTC.

V and J are TRBV27 and TRBJ2-7, with TRBD2 matching 8 bases. The CDR3 spans 16 residues. Per the germline V gene, CDR1 is MNHEY and CDR2 is SMNVEV (reference sequence). V gave up 6 bases and J gave up 1 base; unmatched junction bases: 11. DNA of the CDR3: TGTGCCAGCAGCTTTTTGGGGGCTAGCGGGTCCTACGAGCAGTACTTC. This gives the protein CASSFLGASGSYEQYF.